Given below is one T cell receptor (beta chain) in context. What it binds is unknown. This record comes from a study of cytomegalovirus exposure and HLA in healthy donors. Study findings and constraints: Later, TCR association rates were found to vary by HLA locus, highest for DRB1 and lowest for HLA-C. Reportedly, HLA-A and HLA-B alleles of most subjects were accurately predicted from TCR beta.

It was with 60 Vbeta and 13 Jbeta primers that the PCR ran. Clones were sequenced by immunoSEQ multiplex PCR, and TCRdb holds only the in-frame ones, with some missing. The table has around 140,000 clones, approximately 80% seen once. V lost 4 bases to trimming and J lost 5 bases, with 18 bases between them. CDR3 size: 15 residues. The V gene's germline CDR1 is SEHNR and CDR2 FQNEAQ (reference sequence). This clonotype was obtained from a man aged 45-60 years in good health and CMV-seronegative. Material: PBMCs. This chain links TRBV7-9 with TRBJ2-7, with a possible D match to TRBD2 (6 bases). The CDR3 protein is CASSSPGGVQNEQYF. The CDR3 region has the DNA TGTGCCAGCAGCTCGCCCGGCGGGGTCCAGAACGAGCAGTACTTC.